These 32 T cell receptor beta chains came from one sample sequenced in a study of T cell repertoires in cytomegalovirus infection. No antigens are known for them. From the reads, TCRdb called clonotypes with MiXCR, one entry per CDR3 protein. Seen here are some 590,000 distinct CDR3 sequences, approximately 40% observed once, and the top ten hold 48%. Sequenced here: cultured PBMCs, sampled from culture after CMV antigen stimulation. Receptors originate from a human donor in good health (CMV status not recorded). Some clones in this sample may be carry-over from other donors' samples.

The V and J genes are TRBV5-1 and TRBJ1-6; no definite D call. CDR1 is SGHRS, CDR2 YFSETQ, per germline. This CDR3 comprises 13 residues. The V end was cut by 0 bases, the J end by 10 bases, with 8 bases between. The CDR3 loop reads CASSLEDGSPLHF. The CDR3 region has the DNA TGCGCCAGCAGCTTGGAGGATGGCTCACCCCTCCACTTT. The full variable domain, rest sourced from reference TRBV5-1 and TRBJ1-6, is KAGVTQTPRYLIKTRGQQVTLSCSPISGHRSVSWYQQTPGQGLQFLFEYFSETQRNKGNFPGRFSGRQFSNSRSEMNVSTLELGDSALYLCASSLEDGSPLHFGNGTRLTVT.

This clonotype has only a few counts. The rearrangement links TRBV19 to TRBJ1-5; the match to TRBD1 covers 7 bases. Germline-derived CDR1 and CDR2 are LNHDA and SQIVND (reference sequence). With V trimmed by 3 bases and J by 7 bases, 9 bases remained unmatched. This CDR3 contains 15 residues. The CDR3 DNA follows: TGTGCCAGTAGTATCCCCTACAGGGGAAGACAGCCCCAGCATTTT. It specifies CASSIPYRGRQPQHF.

The chain joins TRBV7-2 to TRBJ2-1; D call uncertain. CDR1 SGHTA and CDR2 FQGNSA come from the germline V gene. The CDR3 is made up of 16 amino acids. V lost 1 base and J lost 0, with 10 bases in between. The CDR3 DNA follows: TGTGCCAGCAGCTTAGGCAGGTTGAGCTCCTACAATGAGCAGTTCTTC. Protein: CASSLGRLSSYNEQFF.

The V call is TRBV7-9, the J call TRBJ1-6; D is possibly TRBD1 (6 bases). This CDR3 has 14 residues. Per germline, CDR1 SEHNR and CDR2 FQNEAQ (reference sequence). V was cut by 7 bases and J by 7 bases, with 14 bases left in between. Here the CDR3 reads CASNYLDSNSPLHF. CDR3 DNA: TGTGCCAGCAATTATCTGGACAGCAATTCACCCCTCCACTTT. Full variable domain (remainder filled in from reference TRBV7-9 and TRBJ1-6): DTGVSQNPRHKITKRGQNVTFRCDPISEHNRLYWYRQTLGQGPEFLTYFQNEAQLEKSRLLSDRFSAERPKGSFSTLEIQRTEQGDSAMYLCASNYLDSNSPLHFGNGTRLTVT.

This clonotype was seen a handful of times. The chain has TRBV7-2 and TRBJ1-3, with D unresolved. The length of the CDR3 is 15 residues. From germline, CDR1 is SGHTA and CDR2 FQGNSA. The V and J ends lost 1 base and 0 bases respectively, with 7 bases between them. Here the CDR3 DNA reads TGTGCCAGCAGCTTAGTCGGGATCTCTGGAAACACCATATATTTT. Its translation is CASSLVGISGNTIYF.

V usage is TRBV6-1 and J usage is TRBJ2-5; 9 bases map to TRBD2. Germline-derived CDR1 and CDR2 are MNHNS and SASEGT. V was pared by 2 bases and J by 5 bases, with 18 bases of the junction left unmatched. The CDR3 is 19 residues long. CDR3 region: CASSEPIIGLAPNSETQYF. The CDR3 coding sequence is TGTGCCAGCAGTGAACCCATTATTGGACTAGCGCCGAATTCGGAGACCCAGTACTTC.

The V gene is TRBV25-1, the J gene TRBJ2-3; a weak D match, TRBD2 (6 bases). The ends were cut back, 3 bases at V and 8 bases at J, with 18 bases in the middle. Germline V gene lookup returns CDR1 MGHDK and CDR2 SYGVNS. CDR3 length: 15 residues. CDR3 sequence reads: CASSDTGGTYITQYF. The CDR3 DNA follows: TGTGCCAGCAGTGATACCGGCGGGACCTACATTACGCAGTATTTT. The full variable domain, with the rest looked up from reference TRBV25-1 and TRBJ2-3, is EADIYQTPRYLVIGTGKKITLECSQTMGHDKMYWYQQDPGMELHLIHYSYGVNSTEKGDLSSESTVSRIRTEHFPLTLESARPSHTSQYLCASSDTGGTYITQYFGPGTRLTVL.

The J gene is TRBJ2-1, the V gene TRBV15; 8 nucleotides align to TRBD2. V was pared by 0 bases and J by 7 bases, with 8 bases of the junction left unmatched. Germline lookup yields CDR1 LNHNV and CDR2 YYDKDF (reference sequence). The CDR3 is made up of 16 amino acids. CDR3: CATSRDGVAGLNEQFF. Written as DNA, the CDR3 is TGTGCCACCAGCAGAGATGGGGTAGCGGGGCTGAATGAGCAGTTCTTC. The entire variable domain, with the rest obtained from reference TRBV15 and TRBJ2-1, is as follows: DAMVIQNPRYQVTQFGKPVTLSCSQTLNHNVMYWYQQKSSQAPKLLFHYYDKDFNNEADTPDNFQSRRPNTSFCFLDIRSPGLGDTAMYLCATSRDGVAGLNEQFFGPGTRLTVL.

This clonotype has just a few counts. V gene TRBV10-3 combines with J gene TRBJ1-2; 9 bases agree with TRBD1. CDR3 length: 14 amino acids. Germline V lookup: CDR1 ENHRY, CDR2 SYGVKD. After removal of 6 bases from V and 7 bases from J, the junction contained 9 bases not matched to a gene. The CDR3 coding sequence is TGTGCCATCAGGTCCGGGACAGGGAGGGGTGGCTACACCTTC. Translating it yields CAIRSGTGRGGYTF.

This clonotype was observed a handful of times. V and J are TRBV12-3 or TRBV12-4 and TRBJ1-3; D unresolved. Trimming removed 0 bases from V and 4 bases from J, with 10 bases in between. The CDR3 extends over 15 amino acids. In DNA form, the CDR3 reads TGTGCCAGCAGTTTAGCCCGGGTCAGGGGAAACACCATATATTTT. This codes for CASSLARVRGNTIYF.

This clonotype was counted only a few times. The chain couples TRBV7-8 to TRBJ2-3, with 12 bases lining up with TRBD1. Trimming cost V 4 bases and J 3 bases; bases outside gene matches: 8. Looked up from germline, CDR1 is SGHVS and CDR2 is FQNEAQ. This CDR3 region has 17 residues. DNA for the CDR3: TGTGCCAGCAGCTCCGACCCGGGACAGGGGGCAACAGATACGCAGTATTTT. It yields the protein CASSSDPGQGATDTQYF.

This clonotype was observed once. The chain has TRBV20-1 and TRBJ1-2, with D tentatively TRBD1 (6 bases). V was cut by 0 bases and J by 5 bases, with 16 bases left in between. CDR1 and CDR2 from the germline V gene are DFQATT and SNEGSKA (reference sequence). The CDR3 is 15 amino acids. Here the CDR3 reads CSARDLDRLSYGYTF. In DNA form, the CDR3 reads TGCAGTGCTAGAGACCTAGACAGGCTAAGTTATGGCTACACCTTC.

This clonotype showed up just once. The chain carries TRBV7-9 and TRBJ2-1, with 11 bases that match TRBD2. Per germline, CDR1 SEHNR and CDR2 FQNEAQ (reference sequence). Trimming cost V 7 bases and J 7 bases; bases outside gene matches: 3. The CDR3 loop spans 13 amino acids. The DNA of the CDR3 is TGTGCCAGCAAGCCTAGCGGGAGGAATGAGCAGTTCTTC. This sequence encodes CASKPSGRNEQFF.

This clonotype was detected only a few times. The CDR3 DNA reads as TGTGCCAGCAGCGATACAGGGACTCAGCCCCAGCATTTT. This encodes CASSDTGTQPQHF. The chain is built from TRBV7-2 and TRBJ1-5, with D maybe TRBD1 (6 bases). V dropped 5 bases and J dropped 6 bases, with 11 bases sitting between them. This CDR3 is built from 13 residues. The germline V gene has CDR1 SGHTA and CDR2 FQGNSA.

CDR3 loop: CASGRGTGGIRSYNEQFF. DNA of the CDR3: TGTGCCAGCGGTCGGGGTACAGGGGGTATTAGATCCTACAATGAGCAGTTCTTC. The chain uses TRBV5-6 and TRBJ2-1, with 8 bases that match TRBD1. Trimming removed 7 bases from V and 1 base from J; junction bases left unmatched: 16. Germline V CDR1 and CDR2: SGHDT, YYEEEE. This CDR3 region has 18 residues.

This sequence joins TRBV11-2 and TRBJ2-3; a possible D gene is TRBD2 (6 bases). This CDR3 region has 14 residues. Trimming took off 3 bases at V and 5 bases at J, with 12 bases between the two ends. Germline V gene sequence: CDR1 SGHAT, CDR2 FQNNGV. The CDR3 protein is CASSFSGGVDTQYF. CDR3 DNA sequence: TGTGCCAGCAGCTTTAGCGGAGGAGTAGATACGCAGTATTTT. The complete variable domain, with remaining parts taken from reference TRBV11-2 and TRBJ2-3, reads EAGVAQSPRYKIIEKRQSVAFWCNPISGHATLYWYQQILGQGPKLLIQFQNNGVVDDSQLPKDRFSAERLKGVDSTLKIQPAKLEDSAVYLCASSFSGGVDTQYFGPGTRLTVL.

The chain joins TRBV19 to TRBJ1-2, with 7 bases matching TRBD1. The CDR3 contains 14 residues. V lost 4 bases, J lost 6 bases, and 8 bases stayed unmatched. CDR1 is LNHDA and CDR2 is SQIVND in the germline V gene (reference sequence). CDR3 region: CASSTNRGAHGYTF. For the CDR3, the DNA is TGTGCCAGTAGTACCAACAGGGGAGCTCATGGCTACACCTTC.

This sequence joins TRBV30 and TRBJ1-2; possibly TRBD1 for D (5 bases). Germline CDR1 and CDR2: GTSNPN and SVGIG (reference sequence). The CDR3 runs to 13 residues. Between the trimmed V and J ends, which lost 4 bases and 5 bases, there was a span of 14 bases. CDR3 protein: CAWTAQGPYGYTF. The CDR3 DNA is TGTGCCTGGACGGCCCAGGGCCCATATGGCTACACCTTC.

This clonotype showed up many times. The chain couples TRBV7-8 to TRBJ1-1; D gene unclear. The CDR3 runs to 15 residues. Germline assignment: CDR1 SGHVS and CDR2 FQNEAQ. Trimming cost V 1 base and J 2 bases, with 11 bases left between them. CDR3 protein: CASSLGGGSNTEAFF. CDR3 in DNA: TGTGCCAGCAGCTTAGGAGGAGGATCCAACACTGAAGCTTTCTTT. The full variable domain, with the rest looked up from reference TRBV7-8 and TRBJ1-1, is GAGVSQSPRYKVAKRGQDVALRCDPISGHVSLFWYQQALGQGPEFLTYFQNEAQLDKSGLPSDRFFAERPEGSVSTLKIQRTQQEDSAVYLCASSLGGGSNTEAFFGQGTRLTVV.

This chain joins TRBV4-1 and TRBJ2-7; a possible D gene is TRBD1 (7 bases). Germline CDR1 reads MGHRA; CDR2 reads YSYEKL. V was trimmed by 7 bases and J by 6 bases, leaving 19 bases between them. The CDR3 length is 14 residues. The CDR3 reads CASNRDRQGGEQYF. Written as DNA, the CDR3 is TGCGCCAGCAATAGGGACCGGCAGGGGGGCGAGCAGTACTTC.

This clonotype has a handful of counts. The V call is TRBV7-9, the J call TRBJ1-2; D call uncertain. V was clipped by 1 base and J by 7 bases, with 10 bases between them. CDR3 length: 13 residues. Germline loops: CDR1 SEHNR, CDR2 FQNEAQ (reference sequence). In DNA form, the CDR3 reads TGTGCCAGCAGCTTAGAGAGGGATCGTGGCTACACCTTC. Translating gives CASSLERDRGYTF.

V is TRBV7-2 and J is TRBJ2-5, with D possibly matching TRBD1 (6 bases). V lost 1 base to trimming and J lost 5 bases, with 11 bases between them. CDR3 length: 14 residues. Germline values: CDR1 SGHTA, CDR2 FQGNSA. The CDR3: CASSLVQGRETQYF. The CDR3 DNA follows: TGTGCCAGCAGCTTAGTTCAGGGGCGGGAGACCCAGTACTTC.

This chain uses TRBV19 with TRBJ2-7; D ambiguous. This CDR3 region has 15 residues. CDR1 is LNHDA and CDR2 is SQIVND in the germline V gene (reference sequence). Trimming stripped 5 bases from V and 3 bases from J, with 17 bases between. CDR3 residues: CASSETLRRFYEQYF. In DNA form, the CDR3 reads TGTGCCAGTAGTGAGACGCTGAGGCGATTCTACGAGCAGTACTTC.

The chain uses TRBV4-2 and TRBJ2-2; D possibly corresponds to TRBD1 (5 bases). The CDR3 loop spans 18 amino acids. Germline V gene sequence: CDR1 LGHNA, CDR2 YNFKEQ. The V end lost 1 base, the J end lost 3 bases, and 18 bases lay between the germline ends. The CDR3 DNA sequence: TGTGCCAGCAGCCAAGTTTTGCGACAGAGGCCTTACACCGGGGAGCTGTTTTTT. Encoded protein: CASSQVLRQRPYTGELFF.

This sequence joins TRBV20-1 and TRBJ1-1; 8 bases map to TRBD1. The V and J ends lost 6 bases and 4 bases, in that order; junction bases with no gene match: 7. In germline, CDR1 is DFQATT, CDR2 SNEGSKA (reference sequence). This CDR3 contains 13 residues. CDR3 protein: CSAPDRGGTEAFF. As DNA, the CDR3 is TGCAGTGCACCTGACAGGGGAGGCACTGAAGCTTTCTTT.

This clonotype came up once. The chain has TRBV19 and TRBJ2-1, with TRBD1 as a possible D gene (6 bases). There are 14 residues in the CDR3. Germline V CDR1 and CDR2: LNHDA, SQIVND (reference sequence). V was shortened by 2 bases and J by 8 bases, with 13 bases between the two germline ends. CDR3 sequence reads: CASSILYRVDEQFF. The CDR3 DNA sequence: TGTGCCAGTAGTATACTCTACAGGGTGGATGAGCAGTTCTTC.

This clonotype appeared a single time. The rearrangement links TRBV19 to TRBJ2-7, with 7 bases aligning to TRBD1. Germline V CDR1 and CDR2: LNHDA, SQIVND (reference sequence). This CDR3 spans 16 amino acids. J lost 1 base, V lost 4 bases, and 10 bases had no gene match. The CDR3 here is CASSTFRDSTSYEQYF. The CDR3 DNA is TGTGCCAGTAGTACCTTCCGGGACAGTACATCCTACGAGCAGTACTTC.

The J gene is TRBJ1-3, the V gene TRBV7-3; D is possibly TRBD1 (6 bases). V dropped 4 bases and J dropped 0 bases, with 10 bases sitting between them. The germline CDR1 and CDR2 sequences are SGHTA and FQGTGA. CDR3 length: 15 residues. The CDR3 DNA sequence: TGTGCCAGCAGCTATAGGGGGTTCTCTGGAAACACCATATATTTT. Translation: CASSYRGFSGNTIYF. Filled out from reference TRBV7-3 and TRBJ1-3, the complete variable domain reads GAGVSQTPSNKVTEKGKYVELRCDPISGHTALYWYRQSLGQGPEFLIYFQGTGAADDSGLPNDRFFAVRPEGSVSTLKIQRTERGDSAVYLCASSYRGFSGNTIYFGEGSWLTVV.

The chain recombines TRBV12-3 or TRBV12-4 with TRBJ2-3; either TRBD1 or TRBD2 may fit D (5 bases each). The CDR3 spans 17 residues. V lost 5 bases and J 1 base, leaving 19 bases between the germline ends. The CDR3 nucleotides are TGTGCCAGCAGTAACCCCTACGACAGACTACGCACAGATACGCAGTATTTT. The encoded protein is CASSNPYDRLRTDTQYF.

The chain recombines TRBV12-3 or TRBV12-4 with TRBJ2-3; 11 bases map to TRBD1. This CDR3 has 15 residues. With V trimmed by 6 bases and J by 1 base, 3 bases remained unmatched. The CDR3 DNA sequence: TGTGCCAGCAGCGGACAGGGGGCCGGCACAGATACGCAGTATTTT. It encodes CASSGQGAGTDTQYF.

This clonotype was seen a handful of times. V usage is TRBV11-2 and J usage is TRBJ1-3; D unclear. V lost 4 bases and J lost 9, with 10 bases in between. CDR3 length: 12 residues. CDR1 and CDR2 (germline): SGHAT, FQNNGV. CDR3 sequence reads: CASSSSEGTIYF. The CDR3 DNA sequence: TGTGCCAGCAGCTCCTCGGAAGGCACCATATATTTT.

The CDR3: CASSPNPPVQGEKLFF. CDR3 bases: TGTGCCAGCTCACCAAATCCTCCGGTTCAGGGTGAAAAACTGTTTTTT. The chain links TRBV18 to TRBJ1-4; possible D gene TRBD1, 5 bases. Germline values: CDR1 KGHSH, CDR2 LQKENI. This CDR3 has 16 amino acids. V was cut by 2 bases and J by 7 bases, with 17 bases left in between.